This T cell receptor beta chain originates from a study of vaccination and CD4 T cells after COVID-19. Study at large: Every participant was given two doses of BNT162b2 or mRNA-1273 vaccine. Study-wide results and caveats: Median SARS-CoV-2-reactive clonotype numbers rose nonsignificantly, about 21 to 38. Spike mono-reactivity was found in 304 of 307 vaccine-specific clones from convalescent patients.

V shed 4 bases and J shed 4 bases, with 6 bases lying between them. This CDR3 has 12 residues. Germline V gives CDR1 SGHTA, CDR2 FQGNSA. The treatment was: approximately nine-day PBMC culture with coronavirus spike peptide pools or control peptides (ViraFEST assay). Half of the medium was exchanged for fresh IL-2 medium, first on day 3 and then on day 7. This clonotype was counted between two and nine times. Antigen unknown. Sequenced with the Oncomine TCR Beta short-read assay was DNA taken from cultured CD4+ T cells. TCRdb redid the calling of the PCR reads with MiXCR, one entry per CDR3 protein. The profile shows just over 14,000 distinct CDR3 sequences, more than 45% of them singletons.

The sample consisted of CD4+ T cells from blood, cultured in vitro. The TCR originated in a human donor who had recovered from COVID-19. V gene TRBV7-2 combines with J gene TRBJ2-3; D uncertain. The CDR3 bases are TGTGCCAGCAGCTACCGCGCAGATACGCAGTATTTT. It is translated as CASSYRADTQYF.